The present TCR beta chain was sequenced within a study of somatic mutations in cytotoxic T cells in rheumatoid arthritis. Germline CDR1 is MGHRA and CDR2 is YSYEKL. V gave up 0 bases and J gave up 5 bases, with 8 bases separating them. This CDR3 spans 14 amino acids. Sequencing used immunoSEQ multiplex PCR; TCRdb keeps in-frame clones, though not all of them. The sample includes some 15,000 clones, roughly 80% seen only once; the top ten take 10% to 15%. The TCR originated in an adult with rheumatoid arthritis. The sample consisted of CD8+ T cells sorted from blood. The chain carries TRBV4-1 and TRBJ1-5, with no clear D. For the CDR3, the DNA is TGCGCCAGCAGCCAAGAGCCGGGCTATCAGCCCCAGCATTTT. Amino acid sequence: CASSQEPGYQPQHF.